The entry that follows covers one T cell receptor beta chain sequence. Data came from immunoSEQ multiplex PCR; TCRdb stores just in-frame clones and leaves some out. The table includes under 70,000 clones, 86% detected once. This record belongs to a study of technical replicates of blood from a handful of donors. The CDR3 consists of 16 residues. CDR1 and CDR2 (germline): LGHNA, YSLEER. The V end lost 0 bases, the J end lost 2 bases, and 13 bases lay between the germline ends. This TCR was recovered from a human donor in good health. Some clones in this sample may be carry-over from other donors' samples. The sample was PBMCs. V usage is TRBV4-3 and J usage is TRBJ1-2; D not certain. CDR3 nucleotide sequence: TGCGCCAGCAGCCAAGATCCCCGGGGAAGAAACTATGGCTACACCTTC. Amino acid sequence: CASSQDPRGRNYGYTF.